Listed below are T cell receptor beta chains from one sample, sequenced in a study of blood T cell repertoires in COVID-19. Some clones are missing from TCRdb's copy, which holds only in-frame ones; the method was immunoSEQ multiplex PCR. The sample has approximately 300,000 clones; 90% are singletons. Input material: peripheral blood. The receptor source for this set is a woman in her 40s with COVID-19, enrolled during active disease. CDR3s include the opening cysteine and the closing phenylalanine or tryptophan. D genes are given only for firm matches. The listing skips clone size in some rows; elsewhere it reads once, few, many or a size class.

J gene: TRBJ2-7; D gene: TRBD2; clone size: .; V gene: TRBV18; CDR3 protein: CASSAGGEQYF; CDR3 DNA: TGTGCCAGCTCCGCGGGGGGGGAGCAGTACTTC
J gene: TRBJ2-7; D gene: TRBD1; clone size: .; V gene: TRBV30; CDR3 protein: CAFNLRDRGLREQYF; CDR3 DNA: TGTGCCTTCAACCTCCGGGACAGGGGGCTTCGGGAGCAGTACTTC
J gene: TRBJ2-7; D gene: .; clone size: .; V gene: TRBV28; CDR3 protein: CASSQGNGEQYF; CDR3 DNA: TGTGCCAGCAGTCAGGGGAACGGCGAGCAGTACTTC
J gene: TRBJ1-5; D gene: .; clone size: .; V gene: TRBV24-1; CDR3 protein: CATSDHRDNQPQHF; CDR3 DNA: TGTGCCACCAGTGATCATCGGGACAATCAGCCCCAGCATTTT
J gene: TRBJ2-7; D gene: .; clone size: .; V gene: TRBV3-1/TRBV3-2; CDR3 protein: CASSQGGHSYEQYF; CDR3 DNA: TGTGCCAGCAGCCAAGGAGGACATAGCTACGAGCAGTACTTC
J gene: TRBJ1-4; D gene: .; clone size: .; V gene: TRBV6-5; CDR3 protein: CASSYSRGDEKLFF; CDR3 DNA: TGTGCCAGCAGTTACTCGCGGGGGGATGAAAAACTGTTTTTT
J gene: TRBJ2-1; D gene: TRBD2; clone size: .; V gene: TRBV6-2/TRBV6-3; CDR3 protein: CASSYGGEAPGNEQFF; CDR3 DNA: TGTGCCAGCAGTTACGGGGGGGAGGCCCCAGGCAATGAGCAGTTCTTC
J gene: TRBJ1-1; D gene: .; clone size: .; V gene: TRBV2; CDR3 protein: CASSWDKNTEAFF; CDR3 DNA: TGTGCCAGCAGTTGGGACAAGAACACTGAAGCTTTCTTT
J gene: TRBJ1-5; D gene: .; clone size: .; V gene: TRBV11-2; CDR3 protein: CASSFGGQPQHF; CDR3 DNA: TGTGCCAGCAGCTTCGGAGGGCAGCCCCAGCATTTT
J gene: TRBJ2-2; D gene: .; clone size: .; V gene: TRBV4-3; CDR3 protein: CASSQQLGGSTGELFF; CDR3 DNA: TGCGCCAGCAGCCAGCAACTAGGGGGATCCACCGGGGAGCTGTTTTTT
J gene: TRBJ2-1; D gene: TRBD2; clone size: .; V gene: TRBV7-2; CDR3 protein: CASSLQFSGATYNEQFF; CDR3 DNA: TGTGCCAGCAGCTTGCAATTTAGCGGGGCCACCTACAATGAGCAGTTCTTC
J gene: TRBJ1-2; D gene: .; clone size: .; V gene: TRBV6-2/TRBV6-3; CDR3 protein: CASSYPGSLMYGYTF; CDR3 DNA: TGTGCCAGCAGTTACCCAGGGTCCCTGATGTATGGCTACACCTTC
J gene: TRBJ2-7; D gene: TRBD1; clone size: once; V gene: TRBV28; CDR3 protein: CASTSRTGLYEQYF; CDR3 DNA: TGTGCCAGCACAAGTCGGACAGGGCTCTACGAGCAGTACTTC
J gene: TRBJ2-3; D gene: TRBD2; clone size: .; V gene: TRBV6-6; CDR3 protein: CASRLPSGNTQYF; CDR3 DNA: TGTGCCAGCAGATTACCTAGCGGGAATACGCAGTATTTT
J gene: TRBJ2-3; D gene: .; clone size: .; V gene: TRBV3-1/TRBV3-2; CDR3 protein: CASSPPPVGTDTQYF; CDR3 DNA: TGTGCCAGCAGCCCGCCCCCAGTGGGCACAGATACGCAGTATTTT
J gene: TRBJ2-3; D gene: TRBD1; clone size: .; V gene: TRBV6-2/TRBV6-3; CDR3 protein: CASSGTEADTQYF; CDR3 DNA: TGTGCCAGCAGTGGGACAGAAGCAGATACGCAGTATTTT
J gene: TRBJ1-3; D gene: .; clone size: .; V gene: TRBV7-8; CDR3 protein: CASSPAGFHTIYF; CDR3 DNA: TGTGCCAGCAGCCCCGCAGGCTTCCACACCATATATTTT
J gene: TRBJ1-2; D gene: .; clone size: .; V gene: TRBV30; CDR3 protein: CAWDTRGGNYGYTF; CDR3 DNA: TGTGCCTGGGATACTCGGGGGGGAAACTATGGCTACACCTTC
J gene: TRBJ2-7; D gene: TRBD2; clone size: .; V gene: TRBV27; CDR3 protein: CASRGGGGEQYF; CDR3 DNA: TGTGCCAGCAGGGGTGGGGGGGGCGAGCAGTACTTC
J gene: TRBJ2-1; D gene: .; clone size: .; V gene: TRBV7-9; CDR3 protein: CASSFLRSNEQFF; CDR3 DNA: TGTGCCAGCAGCTTTCTGCGTTCCAATGAGCAGTTCTTC
J gene: TRBJ1-2; D gene: .; clone size: .; V gene: TRBV5-6; CDR3 protein: CASSLASARASYGYTF; CDR3 DNA: TGTGCCAGCAGCTTGGCCTCGGCCAGGGCGTCCTATGGCTACACCTTC
J gene: TRBJ1-6; D gene: .; clone size: .; V gene: TRBV7-3; CDR3 protein: CASSADRSVLHF; CDR3 DNA: TGTGCCAGCAGCGCCGACAGGTCGGTCCTCCACTTT
J gene: TRBJ1-4; D gene: TRBD1; clone size: .; V gene: TRBV5-1; CDR3 protein: CASSDGQGNEKLFF; CDR3 DNA: TGCGCCAGCAGCGACGGACAGGGTAATGAAAAACTGTTTTTT
J gene: TRBJ1-3; D gene: .; clone size: .; V gene: TRBV7-9; CDR3 protein: CASSLVTGFGNTIYF; CDR3 DNA: TGTGCCAGCAGCTTAGTTACAGGGTTCGGAAACACCATATATTTT
J gene: TRBJ2-5; D gene: .; clone size: .; V gene: TRBV2; CDR3 protein: CASSEASVRETQYF; CDR3 DNA: TGTGCCAGCAGTGAAGCATCAGTACGAGAGACCCAGTACTTC
J gene: TRBJ2-3; D gene: TRBD2; clone size: .; V gene: TRBV9; CDR3 protein: CASSVGISGREDTQYF; CDR3 DNA: TGTGCCAGCAGCGTAGGGATTAGCGGGAGGGAAGATACGCAGTATTTT
J gene: TRBJ2-7; D gene: TRBD1; clone size: .; V gene: TRBV11-2; CDR3 protein: CASRSGTGYSEQYF; CDR3 DNA: TGTGCCAGCAGGTCCGGGACAGGGTATTCCGAGCAGTACTTC
J gene: TRBJ1-1; D gene: .; clone size: .; V gene: TRBV5-1; CDR3 protein: CASSLDGGTRAEAFF; CDR3 DNA: TGCGCCAGCAGCTTGGATGGAGGGACGAGGGCTGAAGCTTTCTTT
J gene: TRBJ2-4; D gene: TRBD2; clone size: .; V gene: TRBV7-9; CDR3 protein: CASSSNSGVAKNIQYF; CDR3 DNA: TGTGCCAGCAGCTCTAATAGCGGGGTAGCCAAAAACATTCAGTACTTC
J gene: TRBJ2-1; D gene: .; clone size: .; V gene: TRBV5-1; CDR3 protein: CASSPRQYNEQFF; CDR3 DNA: TGCGCCAGCAGCCCGCGACAGTACAATGAGCAGTTCTTC
J gene: TRBJ2-7; D gene: .; clone size: .; V gene: TRBV3-1/TRBV3-2; CDR3 protein: CASSLPPHYEQYF; CDR3 DNA: TGTGCCAGCAGCCTTCCCCCCCACTACGAGCAGTACTTC
J gene: TRBJ2-3; D gene: TRBD1; clone size: .; V gene: TRBV5-8; CDR3 protein: CASGTGRTQYF; CDR3 DNA: TGTGCCAGCGGGACAGGGAGGACGCAGTATTTT
J gene: TRBJ1-1; D gene: TRBD1; clone size: once; V gene: TRBV6-2/TRBV6-3; CDR3 protein: CASTPRTGKNTEAFF; CDR3 DNA: TGTGCCAGCACCCCAAGGACAGGGAAGAACACTGAAGCTTTCTTT
J gene: TRBJ2-7; D gene: .; clone size: .; V gene: TRBV19; CDR3 protein: CASRDLTGSSYEQYF; CDR3 DNA: TGTGCCAGTAGAGACCTGACAGGAAGCTCCTATGAGCAGTACTTC
J gene: TRBJ1-4; D gene: .; clone size: .; V gene: TRBV11-2; CDR3 protein: CASTNSPGGSEKLFF; CDR3 DNA: TGTGCCAGCACCAACAGCCCGGGAGGAAGTGAAAAACTGTTTTTT
J gene: TRBJ1-2; D gene: .; clone size: .; V gene: TRBV30; CDR3 protein: CAWRKLGGYTF; CDR3 DNA: TGTGCCTGGAGGAAGCTCGGTGGCTACACCTTC
J gene: TRBJ2-4; D gene: .; clone size: .; V gene: TRBV2; CDR3 protein: CASSQLGAEINIQYF; CDR3 DNA: TGTGCCAGCAGCCAACTGGGCGCCGAGATAAACATTCAGTACTTC
J gene: TRBJ2-2; D gene: TRBD1; clone size: .; V gene: TRBV18; CDR3 protein: CASSAGTATGELFF; CDR3 DNA: TGTGCCAGCTCAGCCGGGACAGCCACCGGGGAGCTGTTTTTT
J gene: TRBJ1-1; D gene: .; clone size: .; V gene: TRBV6-1; CDR3 protein: CASSERPAGGNTEAFF; CDR3 DNA: TGTGCCAGCAGTGAACGCCCCGCGGGCGGGAACACTGAAGCTTTCTTT
J gene: TRBJ2-7; D gene: .; clone size: .; V gene: TRBV28; CDR3 protein: CASNGLPYEQYF; CDR3 DNA: TGTGCCAGCAATGGCCTGCCCTACGAGCAGTACTTC
J gene: TRBJ2-1; D gene: TRBD1; clone size: .; V gene: TRBV28; CDR3 protein: CASFGTGRPYNEQFF; CDR3 DNA: TGTGCCAGCTTTGGGACAGGGAGGCCCTACAATGAGCAGTTCTTC
J gene: TRBJ1-6; D gene: TRBD1; clone size: .; V gene: TRBV18; CDR3 protein: CASSRTGGEISPLHF; CDR3 DNA: TGTGCCAGCTCCCGGACAGGGGGCGAGATTTCACCCCTCCACTTT